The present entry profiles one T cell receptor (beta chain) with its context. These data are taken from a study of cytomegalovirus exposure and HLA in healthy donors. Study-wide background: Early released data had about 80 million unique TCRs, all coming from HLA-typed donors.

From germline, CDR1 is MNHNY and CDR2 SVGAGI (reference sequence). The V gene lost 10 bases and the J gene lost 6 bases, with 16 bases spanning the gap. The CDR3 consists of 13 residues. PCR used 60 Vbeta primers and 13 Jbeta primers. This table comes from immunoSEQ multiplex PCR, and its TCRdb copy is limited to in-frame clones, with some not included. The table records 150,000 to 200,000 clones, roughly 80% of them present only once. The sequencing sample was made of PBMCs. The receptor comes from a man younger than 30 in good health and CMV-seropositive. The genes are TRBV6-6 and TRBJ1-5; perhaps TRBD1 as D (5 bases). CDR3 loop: CATSPGVSQPQHF. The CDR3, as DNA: TGTGCCACCTCGCCGGGGGTGAGTCAGCCCCAGCATTTT.